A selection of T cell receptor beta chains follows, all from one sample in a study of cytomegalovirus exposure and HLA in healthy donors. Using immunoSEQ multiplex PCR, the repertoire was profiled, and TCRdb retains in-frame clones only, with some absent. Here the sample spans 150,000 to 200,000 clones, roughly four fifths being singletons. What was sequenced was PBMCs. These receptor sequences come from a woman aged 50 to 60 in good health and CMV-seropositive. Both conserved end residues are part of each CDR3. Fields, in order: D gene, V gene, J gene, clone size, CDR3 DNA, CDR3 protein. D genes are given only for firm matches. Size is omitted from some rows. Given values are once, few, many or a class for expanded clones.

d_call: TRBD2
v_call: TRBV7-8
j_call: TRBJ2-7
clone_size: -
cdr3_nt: TGTGCCAGCAGCTACGCCCGGACTAGCGGCTTCTACGAGCAGTACTTC
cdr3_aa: CASSYARTSGFYEQYF

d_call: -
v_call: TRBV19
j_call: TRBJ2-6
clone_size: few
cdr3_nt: TGTGCCAGTAGTATGTGGGCTCACAGCTCTGGGGCCAACGTCCTGACTTTC
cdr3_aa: CASSMWAHSSGANVLTF

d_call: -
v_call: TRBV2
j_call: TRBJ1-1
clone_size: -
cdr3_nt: TGTGCCAGCAGTGAAGAAGGGGTAACTGAAGCTTTCTTT
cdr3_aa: CASSEEGVTEAFF

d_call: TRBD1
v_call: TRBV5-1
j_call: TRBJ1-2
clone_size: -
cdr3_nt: TGCGCCAGCAGCTTGACCGTAGACAGGGCCTATGGCTACACCTTC
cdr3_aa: CASSLTVDRAYGYTF

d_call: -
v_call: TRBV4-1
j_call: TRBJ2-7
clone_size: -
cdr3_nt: TGCGCCAGCAGCCAAGAGGAGTCTGACAGCTCCTACGAGCAGTACTTC
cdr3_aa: CASSQEESDSSYEQYF

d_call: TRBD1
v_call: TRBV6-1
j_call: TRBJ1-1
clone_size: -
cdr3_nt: TGTGCCAGCAGTGAACCCGACAGGGGCACTGAAGCTTTCTTT
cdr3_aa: CASSEPDRGTEAFF

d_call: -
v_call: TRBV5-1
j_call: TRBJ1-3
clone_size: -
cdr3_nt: TGCGCCAGCAGCTTGAGGGGGAGTTCCGGAAACACCATATATTTT
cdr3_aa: CASSLRGSSGNTIYF

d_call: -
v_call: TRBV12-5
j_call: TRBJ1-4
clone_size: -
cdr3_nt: TGTGCTAGTGGTTTTAACCCCGCGTCGAATGAAAAACTGTTTTTT
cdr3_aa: CASGFNPASNEKLFF

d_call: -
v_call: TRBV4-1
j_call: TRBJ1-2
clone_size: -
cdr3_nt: TGCGCCAGCAGCCGACAGAACTCTAACTATGGCTACACCTTC
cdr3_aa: CASSRQNSNYGYTF

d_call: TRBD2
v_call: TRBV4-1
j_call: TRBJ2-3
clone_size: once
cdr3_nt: TGCGCCAGCAGCCAAGTGGGCGGGGGAACCACAGATACGCAGTATTTT
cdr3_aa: CASSQVGGGTTDTQYF

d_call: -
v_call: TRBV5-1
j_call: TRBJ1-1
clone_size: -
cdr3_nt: TGCGCCAGCAGCTTACAGGGAGAAGATACTGAAGCTTTCTTT
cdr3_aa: CASSLQGEDTEAFF

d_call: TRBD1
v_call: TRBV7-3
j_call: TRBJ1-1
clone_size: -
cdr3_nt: TGTGCCAGCAGCTTAGACAGGGGTGCTGAAGCTTTCTTT
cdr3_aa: CASSLDRGAEAFF

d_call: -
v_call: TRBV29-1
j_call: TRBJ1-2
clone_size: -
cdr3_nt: TGCAGCGTTGAAGACAGGACTAACTATGGCTACACCTTC
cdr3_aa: CSVEDRTNYGYTF

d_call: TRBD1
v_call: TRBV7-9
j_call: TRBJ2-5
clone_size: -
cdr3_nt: TGTGCCAGCAGCTTGCAATCCGGGACAGGGGGCGGAGAGACCCAGTACTTC
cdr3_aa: CASSLQSGTGGGETQYF

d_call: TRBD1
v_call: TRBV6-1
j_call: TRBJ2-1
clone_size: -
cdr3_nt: TGTGCCAGCAGAAGAGGGACAGGGGTCGACAATGAGCAGTTCTTC
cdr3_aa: CASRRGTGVDNEQFF

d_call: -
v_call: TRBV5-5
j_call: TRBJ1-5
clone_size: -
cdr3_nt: TGTGCCAGCAGCTCGCAGGGAAATCAGCCCCAGCATTTT
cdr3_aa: CASSSQGNQPQHF

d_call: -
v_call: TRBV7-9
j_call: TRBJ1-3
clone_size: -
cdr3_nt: TGTGCCAGCAGCCGCACCATGGGGGGAACCTCTGGAAACACCATATATTTT
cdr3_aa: CASSRTMGGTSGNTIYF

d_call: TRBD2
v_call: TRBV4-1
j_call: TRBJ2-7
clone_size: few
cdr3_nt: TGCGCCAGCAGCCAAGTACCTAGCGGGGACTACGAGCAGTACTTC
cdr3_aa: CASSQVPSGDYEQYF

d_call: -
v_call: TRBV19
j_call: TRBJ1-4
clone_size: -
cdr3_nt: TGTGCCAGTAGTATATGGGGCCCCACAAAAGGCCATCCAACTAATGAAAAACTGTTTTTT
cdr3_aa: CASSIWGPTKGHPTNEKLFF

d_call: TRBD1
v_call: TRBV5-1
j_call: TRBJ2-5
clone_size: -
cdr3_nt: TGCGCCAGCAGCTTGGCCACCTGGACAGGACAAGAGACCCAGTACTTC
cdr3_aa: CASSLATWTGQETQYF

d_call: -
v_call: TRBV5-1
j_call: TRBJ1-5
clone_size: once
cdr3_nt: TGCGCCAGCAGCTTGGACCCGGCAGGGCCCCAGCATTTT
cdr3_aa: CASSLDPAGPQHF

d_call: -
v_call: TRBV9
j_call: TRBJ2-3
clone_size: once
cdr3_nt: TGTGCCAGCAGCGTGGGTAGCACCTCAGATACGCAGTATTTT
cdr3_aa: CASSVGSTSDTQYF

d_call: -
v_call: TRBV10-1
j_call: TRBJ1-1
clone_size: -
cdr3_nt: TGCGCCAGCAGGGCAGGCCTGAACACTGAAGCTTTCTTT
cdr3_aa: CASRAGLNTEAFF

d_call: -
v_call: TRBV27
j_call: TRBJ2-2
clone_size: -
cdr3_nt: TGTGCCAGCAGTTTATTCCACGGGGAGCTGTTTTTT
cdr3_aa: CASSLFHGELFF

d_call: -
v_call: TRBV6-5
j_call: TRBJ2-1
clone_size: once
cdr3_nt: TGTGCCAGCTCTAAGTACAATGAGCAGTTCTTC
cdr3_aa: CASSKYNEQFF

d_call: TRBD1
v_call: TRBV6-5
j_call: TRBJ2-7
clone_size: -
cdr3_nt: TGTGCCAGCAGTTACTCGGGACAGAGCTACGAGCAGTACTTC
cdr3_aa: CASSYSGQSYEQYF

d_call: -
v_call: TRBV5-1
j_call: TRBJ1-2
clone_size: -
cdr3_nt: TGCGCCAGCGGGAGTCAAGGACGAGATGGCTACACCTTC
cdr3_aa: CASGSQGRDGYTF

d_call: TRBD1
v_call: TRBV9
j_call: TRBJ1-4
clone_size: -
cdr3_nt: TGTGCCAGCAGCGTAAACTCGGACAGGGCTAATGAAAAACTGTTTTTT
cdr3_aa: CASSVNSDRANEKLFF

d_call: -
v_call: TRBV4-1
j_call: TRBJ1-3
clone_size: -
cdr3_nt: TGCGCCAGCAGCCAAGAGTTGAGGCGGGCTACTGGAAACACCATATATTTT
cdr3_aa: CASSQELRRATGNTIYF

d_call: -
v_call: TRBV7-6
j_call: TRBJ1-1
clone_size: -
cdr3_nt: TGTGCCAGCAGCCCACAGACAGTGAACACTGAAGCTTTCTTT
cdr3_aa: CASSPQTVNTEAFF

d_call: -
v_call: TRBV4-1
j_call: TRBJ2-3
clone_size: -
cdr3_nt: TGCGCCAGCAGTCACCCTGCAACCGAGAGGGCCGATACGCAGTATTTT
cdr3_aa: CASSHPATERADTQYF

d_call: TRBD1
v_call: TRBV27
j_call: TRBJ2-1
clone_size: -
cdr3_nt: TGTGCCAGCAGTCCCCAGTCGGGACAGGGGAGCAATGAGCAGTTCTTC
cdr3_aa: CASSPQSGQGSNEQFF

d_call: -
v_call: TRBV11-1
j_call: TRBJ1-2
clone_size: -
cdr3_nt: TGTGCCAGCAGCTTGTCAGGGCACGGTCGTGGCTACACCTTC
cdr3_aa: CASSLSGHGRGYTF

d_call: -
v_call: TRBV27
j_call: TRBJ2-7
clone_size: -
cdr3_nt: TGTGCCAGCAGTCCGTCCGAGGACAACGAGCAGTACTTC
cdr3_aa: CASSPSEDNEQYF

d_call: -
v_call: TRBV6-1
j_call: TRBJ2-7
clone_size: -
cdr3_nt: TGTGCCAGCAGTGAATATGCGGGTTCCTCCTACGAGCAGTACTTC
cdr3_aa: CASSEYAGSSYEQYF

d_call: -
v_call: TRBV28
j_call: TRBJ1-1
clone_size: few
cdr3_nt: TGTGCCAGCAGTATCGGGTGGAGCACTGAAGCTTTCTTT
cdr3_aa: CASSIGWSTEAFF

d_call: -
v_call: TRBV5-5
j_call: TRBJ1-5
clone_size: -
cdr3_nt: TGTGCCAGCAGCTTCTCCCCCAGGGAGGGACAGCCCCAGCATTTT
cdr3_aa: CASSFSPREGQPQHF

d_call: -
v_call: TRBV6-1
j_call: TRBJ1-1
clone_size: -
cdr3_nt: TGTGCCAGCAGTTATTCGGAGGTGAACACTGAAGCTTTCTTT
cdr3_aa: CASSYSEVNTEAFF